This T cell receptor (beta chain) stems from a study of cytomegalovirus exposure and HLA in healthy donors. Study as a whole: For the approximately 400 genotyped donors, approximately 83% fell within the Caucasian-associated ancestry cluster.

The V gene lost 3 bases and the J gene lost 8 bases, with 13 bases spanning the gap. The CDR3 contains 13 residues. Germline assignment: CDR1 SGHVS and CDR2 FQNEAQ. PCR primers comprised 60 Vbeta and 13 Jbeta primers. Here immunoSEQ multiplex PCR was the method, and the copy in TCRdb shows in-frame clones only, minus some. Of fewer than 100,000 clones listed, roughly 75% are singletons. Study results and limitations: V- and J-gene trimming in TCR beta was tied to a missense DCLRE1C variant by an analysis performed later. Later on, analysis showed that most CMV-associated TCR beta chains appeared to be HLA-restricted.

On this clone: Its antigen is currently unknown.

The sample comprised PBMCs. The chain links TRBV7-8 to TRBJ1-1, with no clear D. This receptor was identified in a woman between 55 and 75 years old in good health and CMV-seronegative. CDR3 DNA: TGTGCCAGCAGCTTCTTAGAGGGCAGGGAAGCTTTCTTT. This sequence encodes CASSFLEGREAFF.